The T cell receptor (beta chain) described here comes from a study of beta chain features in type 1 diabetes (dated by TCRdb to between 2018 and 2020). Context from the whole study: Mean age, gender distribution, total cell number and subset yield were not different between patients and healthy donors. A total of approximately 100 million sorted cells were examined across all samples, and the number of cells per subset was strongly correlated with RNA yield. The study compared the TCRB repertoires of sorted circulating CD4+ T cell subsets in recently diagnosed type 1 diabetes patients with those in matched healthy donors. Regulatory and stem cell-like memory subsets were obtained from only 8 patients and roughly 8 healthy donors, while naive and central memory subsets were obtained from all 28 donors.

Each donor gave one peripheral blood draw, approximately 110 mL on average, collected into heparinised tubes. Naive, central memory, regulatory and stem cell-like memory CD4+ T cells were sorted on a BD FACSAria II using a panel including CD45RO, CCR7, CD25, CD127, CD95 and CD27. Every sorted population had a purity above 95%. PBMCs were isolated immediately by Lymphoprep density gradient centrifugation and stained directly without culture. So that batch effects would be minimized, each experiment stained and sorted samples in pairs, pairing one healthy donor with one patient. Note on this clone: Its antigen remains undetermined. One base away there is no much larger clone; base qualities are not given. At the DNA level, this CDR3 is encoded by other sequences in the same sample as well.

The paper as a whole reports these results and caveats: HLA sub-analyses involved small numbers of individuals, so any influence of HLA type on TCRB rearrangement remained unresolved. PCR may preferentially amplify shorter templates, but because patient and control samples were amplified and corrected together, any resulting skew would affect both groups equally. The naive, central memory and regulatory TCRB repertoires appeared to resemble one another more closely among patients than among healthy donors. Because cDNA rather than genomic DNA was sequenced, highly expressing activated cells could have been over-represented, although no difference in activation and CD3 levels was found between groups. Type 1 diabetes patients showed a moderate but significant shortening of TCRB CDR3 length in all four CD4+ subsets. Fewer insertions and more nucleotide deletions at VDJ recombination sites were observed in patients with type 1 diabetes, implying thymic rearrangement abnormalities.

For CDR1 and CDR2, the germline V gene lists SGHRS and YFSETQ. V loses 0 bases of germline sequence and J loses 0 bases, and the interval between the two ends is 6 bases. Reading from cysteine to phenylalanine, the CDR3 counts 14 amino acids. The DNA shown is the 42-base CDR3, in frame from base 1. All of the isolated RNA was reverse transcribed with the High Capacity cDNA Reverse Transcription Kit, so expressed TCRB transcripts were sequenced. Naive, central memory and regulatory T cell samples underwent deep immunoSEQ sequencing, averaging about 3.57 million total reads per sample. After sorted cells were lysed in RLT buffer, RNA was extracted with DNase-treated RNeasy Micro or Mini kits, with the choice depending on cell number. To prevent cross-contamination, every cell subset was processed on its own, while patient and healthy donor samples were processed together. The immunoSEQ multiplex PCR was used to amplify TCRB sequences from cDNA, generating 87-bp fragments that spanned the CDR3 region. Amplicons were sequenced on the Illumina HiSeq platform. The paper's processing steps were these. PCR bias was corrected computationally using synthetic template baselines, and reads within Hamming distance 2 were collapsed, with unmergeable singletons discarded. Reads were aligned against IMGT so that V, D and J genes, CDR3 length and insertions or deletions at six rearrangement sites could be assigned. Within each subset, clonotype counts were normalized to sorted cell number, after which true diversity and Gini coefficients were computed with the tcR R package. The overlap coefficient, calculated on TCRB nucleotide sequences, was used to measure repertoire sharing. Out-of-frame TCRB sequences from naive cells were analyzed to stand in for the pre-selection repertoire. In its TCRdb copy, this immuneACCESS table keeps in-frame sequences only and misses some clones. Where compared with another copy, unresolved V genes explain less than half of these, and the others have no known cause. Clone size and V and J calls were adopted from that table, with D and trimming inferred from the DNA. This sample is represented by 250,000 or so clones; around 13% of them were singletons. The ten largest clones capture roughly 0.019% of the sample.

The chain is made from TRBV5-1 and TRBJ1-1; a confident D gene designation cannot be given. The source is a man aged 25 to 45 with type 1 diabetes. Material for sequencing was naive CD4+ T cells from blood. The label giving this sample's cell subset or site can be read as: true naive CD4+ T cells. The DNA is TGCGCCAGCAGCTTGGGTCCCATGAACACTGAAGCTTTCTTT. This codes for CASSLGPMNTEAFF.